The clone carrying this T cell receptor beta chain was observed a few times. This CDR3 is 14 amino acids long. V was clipped by 0 bases and J by 7 bases, with 12 bases between them. CDR1 and CDR2 (germline): KGHSH, LQKENI. This sample is drawn from a study of blood T cell repertoires in COVID-19. Study details: The samples span acute and convalescent COVID-19 from the United States, Italy and Spain.

Study processing details: Using reference gene primer amplification, nucleated cell counts were estimated. Generated by immunoSEQ multiplex PCR, the TCRdb table keeps only in-frame clones and is missing some. That table furnishes V, J and clone size, whereas the DNA furnished D and trimming. The repertoire holds under 300,000 clones, with approximately 91% as singletons. The chain couples TRBV18 to TRBJ1-2, with D maybe TRBD1 (6 bases). The clonotype comes from a woman aged 40-49 years with acute COVID-19. The specimen was PBMCs or T cells enriched from blood (not recorded which). The CDR3 spells CASSPPSGVGGYTF. The DNA for the CDR3 is TGTGCCAGCTCACCACCGTCAGGGGTGGGTGGCTACACCTTC.